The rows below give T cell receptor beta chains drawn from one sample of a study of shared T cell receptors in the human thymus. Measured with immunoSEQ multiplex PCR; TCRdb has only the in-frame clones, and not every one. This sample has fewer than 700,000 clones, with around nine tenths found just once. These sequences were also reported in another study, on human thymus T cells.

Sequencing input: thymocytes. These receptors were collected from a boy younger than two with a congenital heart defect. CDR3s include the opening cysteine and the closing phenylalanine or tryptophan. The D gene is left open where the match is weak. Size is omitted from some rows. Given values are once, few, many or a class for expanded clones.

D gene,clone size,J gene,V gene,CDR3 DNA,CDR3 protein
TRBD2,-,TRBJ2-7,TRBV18,TGTGCCAGCTCACCACCTACGGGAGCGGGAGTGTTATCCGAGCAGTACTTC,CASSPPTGAGVLSEQYF
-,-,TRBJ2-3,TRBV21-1,TGTGCCAGCAATCTATCAGGCAGAGTCGGGAGTAGGGTAGATACGCAGTATTTT,CASNLSGRVGSRVDTQYF
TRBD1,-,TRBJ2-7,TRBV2,TGTGCCAGCAGACCCCCGGGACAGGGGGTACACGAGCAGTACTTC,CASRPPGQGVHEQYF
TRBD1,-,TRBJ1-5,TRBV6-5,TGTGCCAGCAGTAACAGGGGCCCGAATCAGCCCCAGCATTTT,CASSNRGPNQPQHF
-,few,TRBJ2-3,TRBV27,TGTGCCAGCAGCCTTCCGAGCGATACGCAGTATTTT,CASSLPSDTQYF
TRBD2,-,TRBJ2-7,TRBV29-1,TGCAGCGTGTGCCCCACATGGGGACTAGCGGGGGCCTACGAGCAGTACTTC,CSVCPTWGLAGAYEQYF
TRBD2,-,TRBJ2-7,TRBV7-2,TGTGCCAGCAGCGTAACTAGCGGGAGGGACAGGAACGAGCAGTACTTC,CASSVTSGRDRNEQYF
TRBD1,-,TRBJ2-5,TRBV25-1,TGTGCCAGCAGCGGACAGGAAGAGACCCAGTACTTC,CASSGQEETQYF
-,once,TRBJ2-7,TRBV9,TGTGCCAGCAGCGTAGGGAAAAGGCCAGGGGAGTGGAACGAGCAGTACTTC,CASSVGKRPGEWNEQYF
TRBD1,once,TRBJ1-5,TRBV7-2,TGTGCCAGCAGCGTACCACAGGGGCCAGAGCAGCCCCAGCATTTT,CASSVPQGPEQPQHF
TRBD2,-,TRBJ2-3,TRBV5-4,TGTGCCAGCAGCGCCACTAGCGGCGGGGGCACAGATACGCAGTATTTT,CASSATSGGGTDTQYF
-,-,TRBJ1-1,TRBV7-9,TGTGCCAGCAGCTTAGGCAGGGGTGGAGGGAACACTGAAGCTTTCTTT,CASSLGRGGGNTEAFF
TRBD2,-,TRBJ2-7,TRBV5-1,TGCGCCAGCAGCTTGGTTTCGGGACAAGGGACTAGCAGCGAGCAGTACTTC,CASSLVSGQGTSSEQYF
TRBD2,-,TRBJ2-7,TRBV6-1,TGTGCCAGCAGTGAGGTTCAGACTAGCCCACCATTCTACGAGCAGTACTTC,CASSEVQTSPPFYEQYF
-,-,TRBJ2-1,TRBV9,TGTGCCAGCAGCGTAGAGGGGGGAGCGGGACCTTTCAATGAGCAGTTCTTC,CASSVEGGAGPFNEQFF
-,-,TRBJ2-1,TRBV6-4,TGTGCCAGCAGTGCAAATGGGGCCCCCCGCGGGGATGAGCAGTTCTTC,CASSANGAPRGDEQFF
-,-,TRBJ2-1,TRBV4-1,TGCGCCAGCAGCCAAGTGTGGGCGTCGAGCTCCTACAATGAGCAGTTCTTC,CASSQVWASSSYNEQFF
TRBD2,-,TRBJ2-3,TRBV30,TGTGCCTGGAATAGGGGACTAGCGGGAGATACGCAGTATTTT,CAWNRGLAGDTQYF
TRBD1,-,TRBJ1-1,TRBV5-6,TGTGCCAGCAGCTTACTAAACAGGGGGGACACTGAAGCTTTCTTT,CASSLLNRGDTEAFF
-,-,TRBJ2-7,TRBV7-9,TGTGCCAGCAGCTTCGGTATTACCTCCTACGAGCAGTACTTC,CASSFGITSYEQYF
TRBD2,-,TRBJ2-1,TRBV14,TGTGCCAGCAGCCCCGGGACTAGCGGGTTCAATGAGCAGTTCTTC,CASSPGTSGFNEQFF
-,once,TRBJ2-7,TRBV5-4,TGTGCCAGCAGCTTGGTCCCACGACAGGTAACCTACGAGCAGTACTTC,CASSLVPRQVTYEQYF
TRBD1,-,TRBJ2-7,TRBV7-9,TGTGCCAGCAGCCCGCGGGACAGGGGGCTCTACGAGCAGTACTTC,CASSPRDRGLYEQYF
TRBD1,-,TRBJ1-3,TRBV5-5,TGTGCCAGCAGCGTGAATAGGGCACGACAGGGAGTATCTGGAAACACCATATATTTT,CASSVNRARQGVSGNTIYF
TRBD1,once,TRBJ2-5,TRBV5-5,TGTGCCAGCAGCTTCGGGACAGGGGGCGCTGGGACCCAGTACTTC,CASSFGTGGAGTQYF
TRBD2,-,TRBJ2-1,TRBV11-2,TGTGCCAGCAGCTTAGAACCGTGCGGGAGTAGGTGCAATGAGCAGTTCTTC,CASSLEPCGSRCNEQFF
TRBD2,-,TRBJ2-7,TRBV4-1,TGCGCCAGCAGCCAAGATAGCGGGGAGAGCTACGAGCAGTACTTC,CASSQDSGESYEQYF
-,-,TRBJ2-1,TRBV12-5,TGTGCTAGTGGTATCTTTACGGGTGGGGCTGGTAATGAGCAGTTCTTC,CASGIFTGGAGNEQFF
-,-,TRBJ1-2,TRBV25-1,TGTGCCAGTCTTTGGACCCGGGGTGGCTACACCTTC,CASLWTRGGYTF
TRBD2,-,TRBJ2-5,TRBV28,TGTGCCGCTAGTTGGCCGGGACTAGCGGACCCCCTGGGGGAGACCCAGTACTTC,CAASWPGLADPLGETQYF
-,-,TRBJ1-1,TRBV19,TGTGCCAGTGCCAATACAGGGTTGAACACTGAAGCTTTCTTT,CASANTGLNTEAFF
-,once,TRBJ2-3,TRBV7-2,TGTGCCAGCAGCTTAGGGACACCAGAACACACAGATACGCAGTATTTT,CASSLGTPEHTDTQYF
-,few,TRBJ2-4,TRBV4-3,TGCGCCAGCAGCCAAGAGTATGGAGGACTAACAGACATTCAGTACTTC,CASSQEYGGLTDIQYF
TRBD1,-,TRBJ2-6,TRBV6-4,TGTGCCAGCAACAGGGGGCCAGCCTCTGGGGCCAACGTCCTGACTTTC,CASNRGPASGANVLTF
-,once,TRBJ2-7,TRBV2,TGTGCCAGCCACCTCCCCCAGAACAGGGAGATGAGAGACGAGCAGTACTTC,CASHLPQNREMRDEQYF
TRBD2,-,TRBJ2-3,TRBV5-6,TGTGCCAGCTCGCACATAGCGGGAAGGCCAGATACGCAGTATTTT,CASSHIAGRPDTQYF
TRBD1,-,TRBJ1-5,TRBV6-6,TGTGCCAGCAACCTATCGACAGGGGAACAGCCCCAGCATTTT,CASNLSTGEQPQHF
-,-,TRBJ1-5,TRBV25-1,TGTGCCAGCAGTGATCAGGGCAATCAGCCCCAGCATTTT,CASSDQGNQPQHF
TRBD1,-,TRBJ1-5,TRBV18,TGTGCCAGCTCACGGGGACAGGGGGGAGGTCAGCCCCAGCATTTT,CASSRGQGGGQPQHF
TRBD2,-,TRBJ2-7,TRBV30,TGTGCCTGGAGTCCACCAGGGACTAGCGGGACTCACGAGCAGTACTTC,CAWSPPGTSGTHEQYF
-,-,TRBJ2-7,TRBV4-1,TGCGCCAGCAGCCATCACACCCAGGGGAGGGAGTACTTC,CASSHHTQGREYF
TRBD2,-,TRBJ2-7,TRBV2,TGTGCCAGCAGTTCAGGACTAGCGGGTACAAGGGGGTACGAGCAGTACTTC,CASSSGLAGTRGYEQYF
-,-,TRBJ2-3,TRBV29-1,TGCAGCGTATCCACGGAGAACACAGATACGCAGTATTTT,CSVSTENTDTQYF
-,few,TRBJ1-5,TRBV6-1,TGTGCCAGCAGTAGGGACATGAACAATCAGCCCCAGCATTTT,CASSRDMNNQPQHF
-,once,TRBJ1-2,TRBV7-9,TGTGCCAGCAGCCTAAATCTCCAGGGCGGCTATGGCTATGGCTACACCTTC,CASSLNLQGGYGYGYTF
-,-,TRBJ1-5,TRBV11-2,TGTGCCAGCAGCCCACCCCGGGACCGCGGGGGGGGGCAGCCCCAGCATTTT,CASSPPRDRGGGQPQHF
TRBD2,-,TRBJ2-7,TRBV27,TGTGCCAGCAGTTTATCGTTCGGTAGCGGGAGAAACGAGCAGTACTTC,CASSLSFGSGRNEQYF
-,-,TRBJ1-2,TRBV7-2,TGTGCCAGCAGCCTCCGGGACAAAAGGTTCTATGGCTACACCTTC,CASSLRDKRFYGYTF
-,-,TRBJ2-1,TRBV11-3,TGTGCCAGCAGTTCCCGACTAGTCCTAAGCAGCTACAATGAGCAGTTCTTC,CASSSRLVLSSYNEQFF
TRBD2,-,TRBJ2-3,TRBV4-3,TGCGCCAGCAGCCAAGTCCTGCGGGGGGAGAGCACAGATACGCAGTATTTT,CASSQVLRGESTDTQYF
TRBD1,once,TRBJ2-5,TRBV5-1,TGCGCCAGCAGCTTGGAGGACAGGGCGGGTCCTTCAAAAGAGACCCAGTACTTC,CASSLEDRAGPSKETQYF
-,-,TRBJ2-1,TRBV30,TGTGCCTGGAAAAGCGGATCCTACAATGAGCAGTTCTTC,CAWKSGSYNEQFF
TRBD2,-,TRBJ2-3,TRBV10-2,TGCGCCAGCAGTCTAGCGGGACGAACAGATACGCAGTATTTT,CASSLAGRTDTQYF
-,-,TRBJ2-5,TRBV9,TGTGCCAGCAGCGTAGATGGCCCCAGGGAGACCCAGTACTTC,CASSVDGPRETQYF
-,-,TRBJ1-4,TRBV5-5,TGTGCCAGCAGCTCGGACTCGGGGGGCGTAGGTGAAAAACTGTTTTTT,CASSSDSGGVGEKLFF
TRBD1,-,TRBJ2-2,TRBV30,TGTGCCTGGAGTGTACGGTATCGTCCAGGGGGACAAACCGGGGAGCTGTTTTTT,CAWSVRYRPGGQTGELFF
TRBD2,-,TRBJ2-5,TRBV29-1,TGCAGCGTTTCAATGGCTAGCGGGAGGCAGGAGACCCAGTACTTC,CSVSMASGRQETQYF
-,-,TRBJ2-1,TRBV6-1,TGTGCCAGCAGTGAACCGAGTTACAATGAGCAGTTCTTC,CASSEPSYNEQFF
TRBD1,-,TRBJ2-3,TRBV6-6,TGTGCCAGCAGACTGGACAGGGGGGCGCCAGATACGCAGTATTTT,CASRLDRGAPDTQYF
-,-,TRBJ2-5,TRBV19,TGTGCCAGTAGTGAAACAGATCAAGAGACCCAGTACTTC,CASSETDQETQYF